These 22 T cell receptor beta chains came from one sample sequenced in a study of cytomegalovirus exposure and HLA in healthy donors. Use of 60 Vbeta and 13 Jbeta primers characterized the PCR. Sequencing used immunoSEQ multiplex PCR; TCRdb keeps in-frame clones, though not all of them. The profile shows 60,000 to 70,000 clones, 75% to 85% of them singletons. What was sequenced was PBMCs. Every receptor here comes from a young man in good health and CMV-seropositive.

V usage is TRBV7-2 and J usage is TRBJ2-7, with D perhaps TRBD2 (6 bases). The CDR3 is 13 residues long. CDR1 and CDR2 (germline): SGHTA, FQGNSA. The V end was cut by 4 bases, the J end by 4 bases, with 11 bases between. DNA for the CDR3: TGTGCCAGCAGCTATAGCGGAGAGTACGAGCAGTACTTC. It codes for CASSYSGEYEQYF.

This sequence joins TRBV25-1 and TRBJ2-1; 10 nucleotides align to TRBD2. The trim removed 3 bases at V and 4 bases at J, leaving 3 bases unmatched. The germline V gene has CDR1 MGHDK and CDR2 SYGVNS. The length of the CDR3 is 15 residues. The CDR3: CASSDQRGGYNEQFF. In DNA, the CDR3 is TGTGCCAGCAGTGACCAGCGGGGGGGTTACAATGAGCAGTTCTTC.

The J gene is TRBJ1-2, the V gene TRBV30; no definite D call. The CDR3 consists of 13 residues. The V gene lost 1 base and the J gene lost 7 bases, with 13 bases spanning the gap. Germline loops: CDR1 GTSNPN, CDR2 SVGIG (reference sequence). This CDR3 is CAWSADSLGGYTF. The CDR3 DNA reads TGTGCCTGGAGTGCCGACTCCCTCGGTGGCTACACCTTC.

The chain joins TRBV5-1 to TRBJ1-6; perhaps TRBD1 as D (5 bases). Germline CDR1 and CDR2: SGHRS and YFSETQ. The CDR3 sequence is 13 residues long. V lost 5 bases and J 8 bases, leaving 11 bases between the germline ends. In DNA, the CDR3 is TGCGCCAGCAGGAATACAGGTGATTCACCCCTCCACTTT. This encodes CASRNTGDSPLHF.

This chain joins TRBV5-4 and TRBJ1-2, with 8 positions matching TRBD1. The CDR3 runs to 13 residues. J gave up 5 bases and V 4 bases, and 4 bases lay outside the gene matches. Germline V gene sequence: CDR1 SGHNT, CDR2 YYREEE (reference sequence). The CDR3 here is CASSPQGAYGYTF. The CDR3 bases are TGTGCCAGCAGCCCTCAGGGGGCGTATGGCTACACCTTC.

The rearrangement joins TRBV6-5 to TRBJ1-1; D is undetermined. Germline V gene sequence: CDR1 MNHEY, CDR2 SVGAGI. The CDR3 totals 13 residues. V lost 6 bases and J lost 3, with 11 bases in between. CDR3 nucleotide sequence: TGTGCCAGCAGGCCCCTACGGGACACTGAAGCTTTCTTT. This gives the protein CASRPLRDTEAFF.

The chain couples TRBV6-1 to TRBJ2-3; the match to TRBD2 covers 8 bases. With 3 bases clipped from V and 0 bases from J, the junction kept 5 bases outside the gene matches. Germline values: CDR1 MNHNS, CDR2 SASEGT. This CDR3 contains 16 residues. The DNA for the CDR3 is TGTGCCAGCAGTGAGGTAGCGGGGACTAGCACAGATACGCAGTATTTT. This translates into CASSEVAGTSTDTQYF.

This clone was counted between two and nine times. The chain couples TRBV29-1 to TRBJ1-2, with D tentatively TRBD1 (5 bases). Germline V gene lookup returns CDR1 SQVTM and CDR2 ANQGSEA. V was cut by 1 base and J by 2 bases, with 11 bases left in between. CDR3 length: 14 amino acids. The CDR3 sequence is CSVEGDLPNYGYTF. In DNA, the CDR3 is TGCAGCGTTGAAGGGGACTTACCGAACTATGGCTACACCTTC.

This chain joins TRBV19 and TRBJ1-2, with D unresolved. This CDR3 is 12 amino acids long. Germline CDR1 reads LNHDA; CDR2 reads SQIVND (reference sequence). V gave up 5 bases and J gave up 4 bases, with 8 bases separating them. CDR3 nucleotides: TGTGCCAGTAGTTCACGACTCTATGGCTACACCTTC. As protein: CASSSRLYGYTF.

The chain is built from TRBV4-1 and TRBJ2-1; 14 nucleotides align to TRBD2. CDR3 size: 18 residues. The J segment lost 0 bases and the V segment lost 4 bases, leaving 5 bases of the junction unmatched. Germline CDR1 is MGHRA and CDR2 is YSYEKL. CDR3 in amino acids: CASSRGLAGVSSYNEQFF. The CDR3 nucleotides are TGCGCCAGCAGCCGGGGACTAGCGGGGGTCAGCTCCTACAATGAGCAGTTCTTC.

The chain combines TRBV7-6 with TRBJ1-5, with TRBD1 as a possible D gene (5 bases). Germline lookup yields CDR1 SGHVS and CDR2 FNYEAQ. CDR3 length equals 16 residues. Trimming removed 5 bases at V and 3 bases at J, with 17 bases between. As DNA, the CDR3 is TGTGCCAGCAGCCCGGGGGGGACGGGATTCAATCAGCCCCAGCATTTT. Translation: CASSPGGTGFNQPQHF.

The chain joins TRBV28 to TRBJ2-5; 13 bases match TRBD2. The germline gives CDR1 MDHEN, CDR2 SYDVKM. This CDR3 region has 15 residues. V gave up 5 bases and J gave up 4 bases; unmatched junction bases: 4. The CDR3 DNA is TGTGCCAGCAGTCCTGGGACTAGCGGGGCAGAGACCCAGTACTTC. This codes for CASSPGTSGAETQYF.

The J gene is TRBJ2-1, the V gene TRBV28; 7 bases are a match to TRBD2. The CDR3 has 13 amino acids. V dropped 4 bases and J dropped 8; count of bases not matched to a gene: 5. Germline V lookup: CDR1 MDHEN, CDR2 SYDVKM. The CDR3 here is CASSWGGADEQFF. The CDR3 DNA sequence: TGTGCCAGCAGTTGGGGGGGAGCGGATGAGCAGTTCTTC.

V is TRBV4-2 and J is TRBJ2-7; 7 nucleotides align to TRBD1. The CDR3 length is 16 residues. V shed 0 bases and J 4 bases; nucleotides not matched to a gene: 9. From germline, CDR1 is LGHNA and CDR2 YNFKEQ. CDR3 protein: CASSQEARQGAYEQYF. Written as DNA, the CDR3 is TGTGCCAGCAGCCAAGAAGCAAGACAGGGAGCATACGAGCAGTACTTC.

The V call is TRBV7-2, the J call TRBJ1-1; D ambiguous. Germline CDR1 is SGHTA and CDR2 is FQGNSA. Trimming pared 1 base from V and 1 base from J, leaving 10 bases between. The CDR3 length is 15 residues. The CDR3 is CASSLVEQPNTEAFF. Here the CDR3 DNA reads TGTGCCAGCAGCTTAGTGGAACAGCCGAACACTGAAGCTTTCTTT. Variable domain in full (rest from reference TRBV7-2 and TRBJ1-1): GAGVSQSPSNKVTEKGKDVELRCDPISGHTALYWYRQSLGQGLEFLIYFQGNSAPDKSGLPSDRFSAERTGGSVSTLTIQRTQQEDSAVYLCASSLVEQPNTEAFFGQGTRLTVV.

This chain joins TRBV7-9 and TRBJ1-2, with D hard to call. The CDR3 extends over 14 amino acids. Germline V gene data show CDR1 as SEHNR and CDR2 as FQNEAQ (reference sequence). The germline V and J ends were trimmed by 5 bases and 7 bases, with 17 bases remaining between them. The CDR3 DNA reads TGTGCCAGCAGCATCGGAGGGAGGTCGGCTGGCTACACCTTC. Its protein is CASSIGGRSAGYTF.

This chain joins TRBV7-6 and TRBJ2-3; 7 nucleotides align to TRBD1. The CDR3 has 13 amino acids. The V gene end was trimmed by 6 bases and the J gene end by 4 bases; junction bases not matched to a gene: 4. Germline values: CDR1 SGHVS, CDR2 FNYEAQ. The CDR3 spells CASRDRSSDTQYF. The CDR3 coding sequence is TGTGCCAGCAGGGACAGGAGTTCAGATACGCAGTATTTT.

The gene calls are TRBV4-1 and TRBJ2-3; 13 bases align to TRBD2. Germline V lookup: CDR1 MGHRA, CDR2 YSYEKL. The CDR3 covers 17 residues. The V gene end was trimmed by 2 bases and the J gene end by 3 bases; junction bases not matched to a gene: 5. The CDR3 loop reads CASSQLGLAGETDTQYF. In nucleotides, the CDR3 is TGCGCCAGCAGCCAACTTGGACTAGCGGGAGAGACAGATACGCAGTATTTT.

The chain has TRBV6-5 and TRBJ1-4; D is unresolved. Trimming removed 0 bases from V and 4 bases from J, with 9 bases in between. Germline V lookup: CDR1 MNHEY, CDR2 SVGAGI. The CDR3 consists of 15 residues. CDR3 residues: CASSYSGRDNEKLFF. DNA for the CDR3: TGTGCCAGCAGTTACTCAGGGAGGGATAATGAAAAACTGTTTTTT.

The chain joins TRBV5-8 to TRBJ1-5; TRBD1 is a possible D gene (6 bases). This CDR3 spans 19 amino acids. Germline CDR1 SGHTS, CDR2 YDEGEE. The V gene lost 4 bases and the J gene lost 0 bases, with 23 bases spanning the gap. The CDR3 DNA reads as TGTGCCAGCAGCACGAAGGTAACAACAGGGTACTATAGCAATCAGCCCCAGCATTTT. This sequence encodes CASSTKVTTGYYSNQPQHF.

DNA of the CDR3: TGTGCCAGCAGCTCGGTGACATCTCTCCATGAGCAGTTCTTC. It specifies CASSSVTSLHEQFF. V and J are TRBV7-6 and TRBJ2-1; D gene ambiguous. The CDR3 length is 14 residues. Trimming stripped 4 bases from V and 8 bases from J, with 15 bases between. Germline V gene data show CDR1 as SGHVS and CDR2 as FNYEAQ.

This sequence joins TRBV7-2 and TRBJ2-2; TRBD1 matches 7 bases. This CDR3 is built from 15 residues. V was pared by 5 bases and J by 3 bases, with 6 bases of the junction left unmatched. CDR1 SGHTA and CDR2 FQGNSA come from the germline V gene. CDR3 residues: CASSRWGTDTGELFF. The CDR3 DNA follows: TGTGCCAGCAGCCGATGGGGGACAGACACCGGGGAGCTGTTTTTT.